Included here is one TCR beta chain sequence, with context. The target antigen is unknown. The data belong to a study of Ad26.COV2.S vaccination and SARS-CoV-2 variants. The overall study: Intramuscular Ad26.COV2.S at 5x10^10 or 1x10^11 viral particles. The study's findings and limits: It was found that vaccine and placebo recipients had similar non-spike TCR breadth.

Germline CDR1 SGHVS, CDR2 FNYEAQ. Between the trimmed V and J ends, which lost 5 bases and 5 bases, there was a span of 9 bases. This CDR3 has 12 residues. Only in-frame clones appear in the TCRdb table, and some are missing; sequencing was by immunoSEQ multiplex PCR. The data hold a few hundred thousand clones, with around 91% observed a single time. Stated treatment: about 20 received Ad26.COV2.S at low or high dose, single or two shots; 5 received placebo; per-sample allocation not given. Sampling happened 63 days after the first vaccine or placebo injection. The sample here was peripheral blood, taken in a trial of Ad26.COV2.S vaccine versus placebo. This TCR was recovered from a person between 18 and 65 years old who received the Ad26.COV2.S COVID-19 vaccine or a placebo. The chain joins TRBV7-6 to TRBJ2-5; D tentatively fits TRBD1 or TRBD2 (5 bases each). CDR3 region: CASSTEGETQYF. The DNA of the CDR3 is TGTGCCAGCAGCACTGAGGGGGAGACCCAGTACTTC.